The 14 T cell receptor beta chains below were found in one sample sequenced in a study of radiotherapy plus CTLA-4 blockade in lung cancer. The repertoire was sequenced with immunoSEQ multiplex PCR; TCRdb's copy has only in-frame clones and lacks some. Of around 80,000 clones listed, 84% were seen once; the top ten hold approximately 0.8%. Sequencing was performed on peripheral blood, taken from a patient treated with radiotherapy plus ipilimumab. The receptors come from a human donor with non-small cell lung cancer who had stable disease on radiotherapy plus ipilimumab.

The chain is built from TRBV19 and TRBJ1-1; 8 bases agree with TRBD1. Germline V gene lookup returns CDR1 LNHDA and CDR2 SQIVND (reference sequence). The J segment lost 1 base and the V segment lost 0 bases, leaving 7 bases of the junction unmatched. The length of the CDR3 is 17 residues. The CDR3 is CASSIDNRGRSNTEAFF. For the CDR3, the DNA is TGTGCCAGTAGTATAGATAACAGGGGGAGATCGAACACTGAAGCTTTCTTT.

The chain carries TRBV27 and TRBJ2-5; the match to TRBD1 covers 8 bases. This CDR3 comprises 15 residues. Germline values: CDR1 MNHEY, CDR2 SMNVEV (reference sequence). The V and J ends lost 4 bases and 5 bases, in that order; junction bases with no gene match: 9. CDR3 bases: TGTGCCAGCAGTTCGACCCAGGGGGCGAGGGAGACCCAGTACTTC. It is translated as CASSSTQGARETQYF.

The chain combines TRBV7-8 with TRBJ2-5; D might be TRBD1 or TRBD2, each matching 5 bases. V lost 4 bases and J 5 bases, leaving 14 bases between the germline ends. Per the germline V gene, CDR1 is SGHVS and CDR2 is FQNEAQ. The CDR3 loop spans 14 amino acids. The CDR3 here is CASSYSGRSETQYF. Written as DNA, the CDR3 is TGTGCCAGCAGCTACTCGGGGCGATCGGAGACCCAGTACTTC.

This chain uses TRBV5-6 with TRBJ2-1; maybe TRBD1 (6 bases). There are 14 residues in the CDR3. Germline V gene sequence: CDR1 SGHDT, CDR2 YYEEEE. V lost 2 bases and J lost 7, with 13 bases in between. The CDR3, as DNA: TGTGCCAGCAGCTTCGGGACACTTCTTAATGAGCAGTTCTTC. Translated, it gives CASSFGTLLNEQFF.

V gene TRBV6-1 combines with J gene TRBJ2-7; 9 bases are shared with TRBD2. V gave up 7 bases and J gave up 6 bases; unmatched junction bases: 7. The CDR3 is made up of 13 amino acids. CDR1 MNHNS and CDR2 SASEGT come from the germline V gene. The CDR3 sequence is CASTKGLALEQYF. CDR3 DNA sequence: TGTGCCAGCACTAAGGGACTAGCTCTCGAGCAGTACTTC.

V is TRBV5-4 and J is TRBJ1-2, with D tentatively TRBD1 (5 bases). The CDR3 length is 15 residues. Trimming removed 3 bases from V and 3 bases from J, with 15 bases in between. The germline V gene has CDR1 SGHNT and CDR2 YYREEE (reference sequence). CDR3 DNA: TGTGCCAGCAGCTCGAGCAGGGACCCCTACTATGGCTACACCTTC. Its protein product is CASSSSRDPYYGYTF.

This sequence joins TRBV19 and TRBJ1-2; TRBD1 might be the D (6 bases). The CDR3 runs to 12 residues. Looked up from germline, CDR1 is LNHDA and CDR2 is SQIVND (reference sequence). Trimming took 7 bases from V and 8 from J, leaving 14 bases between them. In DNA form, the CDR3 reads TGTGCCAGTAACGTACAGGGAAGCGGCTACACCTTC. This translates into CASNVQGSGYTF. The full variable domain, with the rest looked up from reference TRBV19 and TRBJ1-2, is DGGITQSPKYLFRKEGQNVTLSCEQNLNHDAMYWYRQDPGQGLRLIYYSQIVNDFQKGDIAEGYSVSREKKESFPLTVTSAQKNPTAFYLCASNVQGSGYTFGSGTRLTVV.

The V and J genes are TRBV2 and TRBJ2-1; 8 bases align to TRBD2. The CDR3 runs to 18 residues. V lost 6 bases to trimming and J lost 0 bases; unmatched junction nucleotides: 13. The V gene's germline CDR1 is SNHLY and CDR2 FYNNEI. The CDR3 bases are TGTGCCAGCAGCGAGCGGGAGCCGGCCTGGAGCTCCTACAATGAGCAGTTCTTC. Translating gives CASSEREPAWSSYNEQFF.

This clone occurred once. V usage is TRBV5-1 and J usage is TRBJ2-1; TRBD2 aligns across 7 bases. The CDR3 contains 17 residues. CDR1 and CDR2 from the germline V gene are SGHRS and YFSETQ. V trimming: 1 base; J trimming: 0 bases; junction bases outside the gene matches: 7. In DNA form, the CDR3 reads TGCGCCAGCAGCTTGATGGGGGGGAAGAGCTCCTACAATGAGCAGTTCTTC. This gives the protein CASSLMGGKSSYNEQFF. Using reference TRBV5-1 and TRBJ2-1 for the parts outside the CDR3, the full variable domain is KAGVTQTPRYLIKTRGQQVTLSCSPISGHRSVSWYQQTPGQGLQFLFEYFSETQRNKGNFPGRFSGRQFSNSRSEMNVSTLELGDSALYLCASSLMGGKSSYNEQFFGPGTRLTVL.

The V gene is TRBV15, the J gene TRBJ1-6; D gene ambiguous. CDR1 and CDR2 (germline): LNHNV, YYDKDF (reference sequence). V was shortened by 0 bases and J by 15 bases, with 9 bases between the two germline ends. There are 12 residues in the CDR3. The CDR3 DNA sequence: TGTGCCACCAGCAGAGAAGGACGGGACCTCCACTTT. Amino acids: CATSREGRDLHF.

The chain employs TRBV18 and TRBJ2-2; 10 nucleotides line up with TRBD1. V gave up 2 bases and J gave up 7 bases; unmatched junction bases: 7. The CDR3 is 16 residues long. CDR1 and CDR2 (germline): KGHSH, LQKENI. As DNA, the CDR3 is TGTGCCAGCTCACCAGGGACAGGGGCGTCGTTCGGGGAGCTGTTTTTT. Translating it yields CASSPGTGASFGELFF.

The chain carries TRBV5-1 and TRBJ2-7; possible D gene TRBD1, 5 bases. The ends were cut back, 2 bases at V and 2 bases at J, with 17 bases in the middle. The CDR3 totals 16 residues. Germline V gene lookup returns CDR1 SGHRS and CDR2 YFSETQ. The CDR3 coding sequence is TGCGCCAGCAGCTTTAGACAGAAACTACCTCCCTACGAGCAGTACTTC. Protein sequence: CASSFRQKLPPYEQYF.

This CDR3 reads CAWSKGQGVREQYF. In nucleotides, the CDR3 is TGTGCCTGGAGTAAGGGACAGGGAGTTCGCGAGCAGTACTTC. The rearrangement links TRBV30 to TRBJ2-7; 9 bases map to TRBD1. Germline values: CDR1 GTSNPN, CDR2 SVGIG (reference sequence). V gave up 2 bases and J gave up 6 bases; unmatched junction bases: 8. This CDR3 is 14 amino acids long.

The chain uses TRBV28 and TRBJ1-5; 7 bases fit TRBD1. This CDR3 comprises 15 residues. Trimming removed 8 bases from V and 3 bases from J; junction bases left unmatched: 10. Germline V gene data show CDR1 as MDHEN and CDR2 as SYDVKM. This chain's CDR3 is CASGGGEAYNQPQHF. CDR3 coding DNA: TGTGCCAGCGGAGGGGGCGAAGCTTACAATCAGCCCCAGCATTTT.